Listed below are T cell receptor beta chains from one sample, sequenced in a study of blood T cell repertoires in COVID-19. Clones were sequenced by immunoSEQ multiplex PCR, and TCRdb holds only the in-frame ones, with some missing. The repertoire includes around 42,000 clones, 90% of them detected once, and roughly 3.1% sits in the top ten. What was sequenced was peripheral blood. Receptors were obtained from a man in his fifties or sixties with active COVID-19. Each CDR3 is given with its conserved first and last residue. A D gene is named only where the DNA matches it firmly. Size values are once, few and many counts, or a class for expanded clones, and some rows have none.

j_call	d_call	v_call	clone_size	cdr3_aa	cdr3_nt
TRBJ2-7	-	TRBV9	once	CASSVDHPAYEQYF	TGTGCCAGCAGCGTAGACCACCCAGCCTACGAGCAGTACTTC
TRBJ2-7	-	TRBV4-3	-	CASMQGPYEQYF	TGCGCCAGCATGCAGGGGCCCTACGAGCAGTACTTC
TRBJ1-4	TRBD1	TRBV4-3	-	CASSQEYEGTGGIGF	TGCGCCAGCAGCCAAGAGTATGAAGGGACAGGGGGTATCGGTTTT
TRBJ1-5	TRBD1	TRBV28	-	CASGLTGINQPQHF	TGTGCCAGCGGCCTGACAGGGATCAATCAGCCCCAGCATTTT
TRBJ1-5	-	TRBV5-1	-	CASSSGSNQPQHF	TGCGCCAGCAGCTCGGGTAGCAATCAGCCCCAGCATTTT
TRBJ2-7	-	TRBV28	once	CASSLGLQSLF	TGTGCCAGCAGCCTGGGACTCCAGAGTTTATTC
TRBJ1-1	TRBD1	TRBV3-1/TRBV3-2	once	CASSQNRGEKAFF	TGTGCCAGCAGCCAAAACAGGGGAGAAAAAGCTTTCTTT
TRBJ2-3	-	TRBV15	-	CATSRKNPVGPPFTDTQYF	TGTGCCACCAGCAGAAAAAACCCCGTTGGCCCACCATTCACAGATACGCAGTATTTT
TRBJ1-2	TRBD1	TRBV5-4	-	CASSSGQAAANYGYTF	TGTGCCAGCAGCTCCGGACAGGCGGCAGCTAACTATGGCTACACCTTC
TRBJ1-2	-	TRBV10-3	-	CAISEGLFGEGGYTF	TGTGCCATCAGTGAGGGACTTTTCGGTGAGGGCGGCTACACCTTC
TRBJ2-3	-	TRBV3-1/TRBV3-2	-	CASSQGPGGATADTQYF	TGTGCCAGCAGCCAAGGTCCTGGGGGGGCCACCGCAGATACGCAGTATTTT
TRBJ2-6	-	TRBV3-1/TRBV3-2	-	CASSRGEGAPSGANVLTF	TGTGCCAGCAGCCGAGGAGAGGGCGCCCCATCTGGGGCCAACGTCCTGACTTTC
TRBJ1-2	-	TRBV30	-	CAFNRGVYGYTF	TGTGCCTTCAACCGAGGTGTCTATGGCTACACCTTC
TRBJ2-2	TRBD1	TRBV5-1	-	CASSLAAGQGAASGELFF	TGCGCCAGCAGCTTGGCCGCGGGACAGGGGGCGGCTTCCGGGGAGCTGTTTTTT
TRBJ2-7	-	TRBV2	-	CASSATAGTSYEQYF	TGTGCCAGCAGTGCGACGGCAGGCACATCCTACGAGCAGTACTTC
TRBJ2-3	TRBD1	TRBV5-1	-	CASSLDRGLGTQYF	TGCGCCAGCAGCCTGGACAGGGGGCTAGGTACGCAGTATTTT
TRBJ2-1	-	TRBV2	-	CASSRSGEQFF	TGTGCCAGCTCCCGGAGCGGTGAGCAGTTCTTC
TRBJ1-1	TRBD1	TRBV7-3	-	CASSPSSGTGVREAFF	TGTGCCAGCAGCCCCAGCTCCGGGACAGGGGTACGTGAAGCTTTCTTT
TRBJ2-3	-	TRBV7-2	-	CASSPQARVSTDTQYF	TGTGCCAGCAGCCCCCAAGCCAGGGTGAGCACAGATACGCAGTATTTT
TRBJ1-2	-	TRBV19	once	CASSIVPSSTEPNTF	TGTGCCAGTAGTATAGTTCCCTCATCGACAGAGCCGAACACCTTC
TRBJ2-7	-	TRBV18	-	CASSLDSTYEQYF	TGTGCCAGCTCTCTCGACAGTACCTACGAGCAGTACTTC
TRBJ2-7	TRBD1	TRBV9	-	CASSSSSGTGNYEQYF	TGTGCCAGCAGCTCTTCGTCCGGGACAGGGAACTACGAGCAGTACTTC
TRBJ2-5	TRBD2	TRBV7-9	once	CASSLRRGGSETQYF	TGTGCCAGCAGCTTAAGGCGGGGGGGCTCAGAGACCCAGTACTTC
TRBJ2-7	-	TRBV15	-	CATSREGGGVYEQYF	TGTGCCACCAGCAGAGAGGGAGGGGGGGTATACGAGCAGTACTTC
TRBJ1-1	-	TRBV7-2	-	CASSWGVQIPEAFF	TGTGCCAGCAGTTGGGGGGTTCAGATCCCTGAAGCTTTCTTT
TRBJ1-2	-	TRBV7-9	once	CASSRDSSYGYTF	TGTGCCAGCAGCCGTGACAGCTCGTATGGCTACACCTTC
TRBJ1-4	-	TRBV20-1	-	CSASTGEGIDEKLFF	TGCAGTGCTAGTACGGGGGAGGGGATAGATGAAAAACTGTTTTTT
TRBJ2-2	TRBD2	TRBV4-2	-	CASSQNKRRGLAGGRGTGELFF	TGTGCCAGCAGCCAAAATAAAAGAAGAGGACTAGCGGGGGGGCGCGGCACCGGGGAGCTGTTTTTT
TRBJ2-1	-	TRBV28	-	CASSSLSRYNEQFF	TGTGCCAGCAGTTCCTTAAGCCGATACAATGAGCAGTTCTTC
TRBJ2-2	-	TRBV7-9	-	CASSLSTAGANTGELFF	TGTGCCAGCAGCTTATCGACCGCAGGGGCGAACACCGGGGAGCTGTTTTTT
TRBJ2-1	-	TRBV5-4	-	CASRRLQENNEQFF	TGTGCCAGCAGGCGTTTACAGGAAAACAATGAGCAGTTCTTC
TRBJ2-2	-	TRBV30	-	CAWSVWTQNRETGELFF	TGTGCCTGGAGTGTTTGGACCCAGAACAGGGAAACCGGGGAGCTGTTTTTT
TRBJ2-5	TRBD2	TRBV19	-	CASSIGTMSETQYF	TGTGCCAGTAGTATCGGGACTATGTCAGAGACCCAGTACTTC
TRBJ2-6	-	TRBV5-5	-	CASSLAGSSGANVLTF	TGTGCCAGCAGCTTGGCCGGGAGCTCTGGGGCCAACGTCCTGACTTTC
TRBJ1-2	TRBD1	TRBV5-1	-	CASSSGQGGGYTF	TGCGCCAGCAGCTCGGGACAGGGGGGCGGCTACACCTTC
TRBJ2-1	TRBD2	TRBV5-4	-	CAGRLAGGRGQFF	TGTGCCGGAAGACTAGCGGGGGGGCGTGGGCAGTTCTTC
TRBJ2-7	-	TRBV5-4	-	CASGGGPSSYEQYF	TGTGCCAGCGGTGGAGGGCCATCCTCATACGAGCAGTACTTC
TRBJ1-3	-	TRBV6-5	-	CASWRRSGAGNTIYF	TGTGCCAGCTGGCGCCGGTCAGGCGCTGGAAACACCATATATTTT
TRBJ2-5	-	TRBV2	once	CASSADGTPGETQYF	TGTGCCAGCAGTGCTGACGGGACACCCGGAGAGACCCAGTACTTC
TRBJ1-2	-	TRBV6-5	once	CASLLGQSANYGYTF	TGTGCCAGCCTATTGGGGCAGTCAGCTAACTATGGCTACACCTTC
TRBJ1-5	-	TRBV6-5	-	CASSSTTDSFGPQHF	TGTGCCAGCAGTTCGACCACCGACAGCTTCGGGCCCCAGCATTTT
TRBJ2-5	-	TRBV5-1	once	CASGPRPGTVITETQYF	TGCGCCAGCGGCCCACGCCCCGGGACTGTTATAACTGAGACCCAGTACTTC